The T cell receptor (beta chain) described here comes from a study of human T cells and chemical hapten exposure. Study-level background: Yields of TCR per sample differed, chiefly owing to small differences in pooled library volume. Overall study findings and caveats: No change in TCRs above 1 in 1000 frequency was produced by DPC sensitization.

About this clonotype itself: Its antigen remains unknown.

Time point described: healthy volunteer bleed at 2 weeks. Before extraction, the whole blood was not fractionated, and total RNA was taken from it. The CDR3 covers 18 residues. V was pared by 1 base and J by 2 bases, with 16 bases between. Germline V lookup: CDR1 SGHRS, CDR2 YFSETQ. Single cDNA molecules in the library carried unique molecular identifiers attached during preparation. Study processing details: Per-sample TCR counts ranged from about 20,000 to 700,000, median around 96,000. One entry per CDR3 protein, called by TCRdb with MiXCR from the RACE reads. What appears here as the V and J calls and clone size reflects TCRdb's work, not the paper's. The profile shows about 130,000 distinct CDR3 sequences, around 8.2% of them singletons.

This chain connects TRBV5-1 to TRBJ2-6, with a possible D match to TRBD2 (8 bases). The sequence was collected from a male donor in good health. Some clones in this sample may be carry-over from other donors' samples. The sequenced sample was whole blood. The CDR3 spells CASSLKSGGQTGANVLTF. The CDR3 DNA sequence: TGCGCCAGCAGCTTGAAGAGCGGGGGACAGACTGGGGCCAACGTCCTGACTTTC. The full variable domain, with the rest looked up from reference TRBV5-1 and TRBJ2-6, is KAGVTQTPRYLIKTRGQQVTLSCSPISGHRSVSWYQQTPGQGLQFLFEYFSETQRNKGNFPGRFSGRQFSNSRSEMNVSTLELGDSALYLCASSLKSGGQTGANVLTFGAGSRLTVL.